This T cell receptor beta chain is drawn from a study of T cell changes during pregnancy in multiple sclerosis. CDR3 length: 16 residues. Germline V lookup: CDR1 MNHNS, CDR2 SASEGT. Trimming removed 6 bases from V and 3 bases from J; junction bases left unmatched: 8. Clones were read by immunoSEQ multiplex PCR, and TCRdb kept only the in-frame ones, dropping some. The data show 60,000 to 85,000 clones, roughly 94% seen once. The V call is TRBV6-1, the J call TRBJ2-3, with TRBD2 identical over 11 bases. The receptor was derived from a female donor with multiple sclerosis, enrolled in a pregnancy study. The sample here was peripheral blood, taken in the third trimester of pregnancy. CDR3 amino acids: CASRELAGVGTDTQYF. The CDR3 nucleotides are TGTGCCAGCAGGGAACTAGCGGGGGTAGGGACAGATACGCAGTATTTT.